One and the same sample provided the 9 T cell receptor beta chains below, sequenced in a study of siplizumab effects on memory and regulatory T cells (dated by TCRdb to the late 2010s). The library was generated by the immunoSEQ multiplex PCR assay. TCRdb stores this immuneACCESS table with in-frame sequences only. Part of the clones is absent; in the studies checked, under half of the shortfall reflects unresolved V genes, and no reason is known for the rest. The sample data list 100,000 or so clones, and 85% to 95% of these were observed just once. Together, the top ten hold approximately 1.4% of the sample. Sample: non-Treg CD4+ T cells sorted from blood. The cell subset or site tag for this specimen amounts to: FACS-sorted unstimulated CD4+ non-regulatory T cells. The receptors were sampled from a human donor in good health.

J is TRBJ1-2 and V is TRBV5-5; tentative D call: TRBD1 (5 bases). V was trimmed by 1 base and J by 6 bases, leaving 7 bases between them. The CDR3 is 12 amino acids. From germline, CDR1 is SGHKS and CDR2 YYEKEE (reference sequence). This CDR3 reads CASSLSRDGYTF. CDR3 DNA sequence: TGTGCCAGCAGCTTGTCCAGGGATGGCTACACCTTC. The full variable domain, rest sourced from reference TRBV5-5 and TRBJ1-2, is DAGVTQSPTHLIKTRGQQVTLRCSPISGHKSVSWYQQVLGQGPQFIFQYYEKEERGRGNFPDRFSARQFPNYSSELNVNALLLGDSALYLCASSLSRDGYTFGSGTRLTVV.

V gene TRBV6-6 combines with J gene TRBJ1-2, with 7 bases identical to TRBD1. Looked up from germline, CDR1 is MNHNY and CDR2 is SVGAGI (reference sequence). The CDR3 has 15 residues. The ends lost 2 bases at V and 3 bases at J; junction bases unmatched: 6. The CDR3 DNA reads TGTGCCAGCAGTTACGAGGGGGCAGGGTACTATGGCTACACCTTC. The encoded protein is CASSYEGAGYYGYTF.

The chain employs TRBV19 and TRBJ1-5, with TRBD1 identical over 7 bases. Germline-derived CDR1 and CDR2 are LNHDA and SQIVND (reference sequence). Trimming cost V 2 bases and J 6 bases; bases outside gene matches: 4. The CDR3 is 14 residues long. The CDR3 region is CASSITGDGQPQHF. In nucleotides, the CDR3 is TGTGCCAGTAGTATAACAGGGGACGGTCAGCCCCAGCATTTT.

The CDR3, as DNA: TGTGCCAGCAGTGAAATTAGCAATCAGCCCCAGCATTTT. Its protein is CASSEISNQPQHF. This rearrangement joins TRBV6-1 to TRBJ1-5; D is ambiguous. CDR3 length: 13 amino acids. Germline V gene sequence: CDR1 MNHNS, CDR2 SASEGT. V was shortened by 2 bases and J by 0 bases, with 2 bases between the two germline ends.

V gene TRBV6-6 combines with J gene TRBJ2-2; 9 nucleotides align to TRBD1. Germline V CDR1 and CDR2: MNHNY, SVGAGI (reference sequence). The CDR3 is 16 residues long. V shed 6 bases, J shed 5 bases, and the junction held 10 bases outside the gene matches. CDR3 bases: TGTGCCAGCAGGGAGGGAGGACAGGGGAGAACCGGGGAGCTGTTTTTT. This sequence encodes CASREGGQGRTGELFF.

The V gene is TRBV6-1, the J gene TRBJ1-3, with TRBD1 matching 7 bases. Germline-derived CDR1 and CDR2 are MNHNS and SASEGT. V gave up 10 bases and J gave up 4 bases; unmatched junction bases: 10. This CDR3 has 14 amino acids. The CDR3 spells CATTDRDLGNTIYF. The CDR3 DNA follows: TGTGCCACCACCGACAGGGATCTCGGAAACACCATATATTTT.

The V gene is TRBV5-1, the J gene TRBJ2-3, with TRBD2 matching 7 bases. CDR1 SGHRS and CDR2 YFSETQ come from the germline V gene. This CDR3 is 14 amino acids long. Losses at the gene ends were 2 bases for V and 4 bases for J; bases not matched to a gene: 4. The chain's CDR3 is CASSLKGGPDTQYF. The CDR3 bases are TGCGCCAGCAGCTTAAAGGGAGGGCCAGATACGCAGTATTTT.

The chain links TRBV2 to TRBJ1-2; possibly TRBD1 for D (6 bases). Germline-derived CDR1 and CDR2 are SNHLY and FYNNEI. The V end was cut by 6 bases, the J end by 5 bases, with 13 bases between. CDR3 length equals 13 residues. The CDR3 DNA reads as TGTGCCAGCAGGTCGGACAGTAATTATGGCTACACCTTC. This sequence encodes CASRSDSNYGYTF.

In this sample, this clone turned up once. The chain joins TRBV5-1 to TRBJ1-2; weak D call: TRBD1 (6 bases). CDR1 is SGHRS and CDR2 is YFSETQ in the germline V gene. The CDR3 sequence is 13 residues long. Between the trimmed V and J ends, which lost 2 bases and 9 bases, there was a span of 14 bases. The CDR3 is CASSLPGDFRYTF. The CDR3 coding sequence is TGCGCCAGCAGCTTACCAGGGGATTTTCGCTACACCTTC.